The 6 T cell receptor beta chains reported below all come from one sample, sequenced in a study of T cell responses to AZD1222 COVID-19 vaccine. Assay: immunoSEQ multiplex PCR; the TCRdb copy retains only in-frame clones and omits some. The table includes over 95,000 clones, 88% detected once. Specimen: peripheral blood, collected 28 days after the second AZD1222 dose. The receptors were gathered from an adult who received the AZD1222 COVID-19 vaccine.

The CDR3 nucleotides are TGTGCCAGCAGCGGGGGTTCAGGGGAGCTTGGTGGCTACACCTTC. Encoded protein: CASSGGSGELGGYTF. The chain joins TRBV7-9 to TRBJ1-2; D might be TRBD1 (6 bases). The V gene lost 5 bases and the J gene lost 7 bases, with 20 bases spanning the gap. Germline V CDR1 and CDR2: SEHNR, FQNEAQ (reference sequence). This CDR3 has 15 amino acids.

The gene calls are TRBV10-3 and TRBJ2-5, with 8 nucleotides matching TRBD2. This CDR3 is 14 amino acids long. V lost 8 bases and J lost 0; bases outside the gene matches: 5. The germline V gene encodes CDR1 ENHRY and CDR2 SYGVKD. CDR3 sequence reads: CAIGPGLDQETQYF. In DNA, the CDR3 is TGTGCCATCGGACCGGGACTAGACCAAGAGACCCAGTACTTC.

The table lists this clone with a count of one. The chain is built from TRBV16 and TRBJ1-5, with D tentatively TRBD1 (5 bases). This CDR3 spans 14 amino acids. The germline V gene encodes CDR1 KGHSY and CDR2 FQNENV. With 2 bases removed from V and 1 base from J, the gap between germline ends came to 6 bases. Written as DNA, the CDR3 is TGTGCCAGCAGCCAAGGGGCAAGCAATCAGCCCCAGCATTTT. Protein: CASSQGASNQPQHF.

The V and J genes are TRBV25-1 and TRBJ2-1; 9 bases agree with TRBD1. The V gene's germline CDR1 is MGHDK and CDR2 SYGVNS. CDR3 length equals 16 residues. Losses at the gene ends were 4 bases for V and 7 bases for J; bases not matched to a gene: 11. CDR3 DNA: TGTGCCAGCAGTGCCCGGGACAGGGTGCCGGGGAATGAGCAGTTCTTC. Encoded protein: CASSARDRVPGNEQFF. The variable domain in full, with the rest retrieved from reference TRBV25-1 and TRBJ2-1, is EADIYQTPRYLVIGTGKKITLECSQTMGHDKMYWYQQDPGMELHLIHYSYGVNSTEKGDLSSESTVSRIRTEHFPLTLESARPSHTSQYLCASSARDRVPGNEQFFGPGTRLTVL.

This chain uses TRBV19 with TRBJ1-1; unclear D gene. The CDR3 runs to 13 residues. Per the germline V gene, CDR1 is LNHDA and CDR2 is SQIVND (reference sequence). Trimming removed 2 bases from V and 0 bases from J, with 4 bases in between. The CDR3 loop is CASSISVNTEAFF. For the CDR3, the DNA is TGTGCCAGTAGTATAAGTGTGAACACTGAAGCTTTCTTT.

The chain uses TRBV14 and TRBJ2-7, with 9 nucleotides matching TRBD1. V shed 4 bases, J shed 3 bases, and the junction held 10 bases outside the gene matches. The CDR3 is 16 residues long. CDR1 and CDR2 from the germline V gene are SGHDN and FVKESK. The DNA for the CDR3 is TGTGCCAGCAGCCGAGACACCGTGGACAGGGGCTACGAGCAGTACTTC. Residues: CASSRDTVDRGYEQYF.